This T cell receptor (beta chain) was retrieved from a study of T-cell memory formation after mild COVID-19. Overall study context: For the most part, TCR clusters were specific to one donor.

V shed 4 bases and J 8 bases; nucleotides not matched to a gene: 4. CDR1 and CDR2 (germline): KGHDR, SFDVKD. The CDR3 has 14 residues. It was 5'RACE with constant-segment primers that produced the TCR alpha and TCR beta cDNA libraries, which carried sample barcodes and UMIs. Using its own MiXCR run on the 5' RACE reads, TCRdb lists one record per CDR3 protein. The sample lists 450,000 or so distinct CDR3 sequences, around 27% occurring once. Study findings and constraints: Contracting CD4+ clones were located mainly in CM and EM, and CD8+ clones in EMRA. Pre-infection memory already had some responding clones, implying cross-reactive memory joined.

In the case of this clonotype: The antigen remains undetermined.

Sequenced input: PBMCs or a T cell subset sorted from them (not recorded which). The TCR was taken from an adult woman who had mild COVID-19 (a few samples of this study predate the infection). Cell type and time point are not known. The chain carries TRBV24-1 and TRBJ2-1, with TRBD2 identical over 10 bases. CDR3 sequence reads: CATSESGGADEQFF. In nucleotides, the CDR3 is TGTGCCACCAGTGAAAGCGGGGGGGCCGATGAGCAGTTCTTC.